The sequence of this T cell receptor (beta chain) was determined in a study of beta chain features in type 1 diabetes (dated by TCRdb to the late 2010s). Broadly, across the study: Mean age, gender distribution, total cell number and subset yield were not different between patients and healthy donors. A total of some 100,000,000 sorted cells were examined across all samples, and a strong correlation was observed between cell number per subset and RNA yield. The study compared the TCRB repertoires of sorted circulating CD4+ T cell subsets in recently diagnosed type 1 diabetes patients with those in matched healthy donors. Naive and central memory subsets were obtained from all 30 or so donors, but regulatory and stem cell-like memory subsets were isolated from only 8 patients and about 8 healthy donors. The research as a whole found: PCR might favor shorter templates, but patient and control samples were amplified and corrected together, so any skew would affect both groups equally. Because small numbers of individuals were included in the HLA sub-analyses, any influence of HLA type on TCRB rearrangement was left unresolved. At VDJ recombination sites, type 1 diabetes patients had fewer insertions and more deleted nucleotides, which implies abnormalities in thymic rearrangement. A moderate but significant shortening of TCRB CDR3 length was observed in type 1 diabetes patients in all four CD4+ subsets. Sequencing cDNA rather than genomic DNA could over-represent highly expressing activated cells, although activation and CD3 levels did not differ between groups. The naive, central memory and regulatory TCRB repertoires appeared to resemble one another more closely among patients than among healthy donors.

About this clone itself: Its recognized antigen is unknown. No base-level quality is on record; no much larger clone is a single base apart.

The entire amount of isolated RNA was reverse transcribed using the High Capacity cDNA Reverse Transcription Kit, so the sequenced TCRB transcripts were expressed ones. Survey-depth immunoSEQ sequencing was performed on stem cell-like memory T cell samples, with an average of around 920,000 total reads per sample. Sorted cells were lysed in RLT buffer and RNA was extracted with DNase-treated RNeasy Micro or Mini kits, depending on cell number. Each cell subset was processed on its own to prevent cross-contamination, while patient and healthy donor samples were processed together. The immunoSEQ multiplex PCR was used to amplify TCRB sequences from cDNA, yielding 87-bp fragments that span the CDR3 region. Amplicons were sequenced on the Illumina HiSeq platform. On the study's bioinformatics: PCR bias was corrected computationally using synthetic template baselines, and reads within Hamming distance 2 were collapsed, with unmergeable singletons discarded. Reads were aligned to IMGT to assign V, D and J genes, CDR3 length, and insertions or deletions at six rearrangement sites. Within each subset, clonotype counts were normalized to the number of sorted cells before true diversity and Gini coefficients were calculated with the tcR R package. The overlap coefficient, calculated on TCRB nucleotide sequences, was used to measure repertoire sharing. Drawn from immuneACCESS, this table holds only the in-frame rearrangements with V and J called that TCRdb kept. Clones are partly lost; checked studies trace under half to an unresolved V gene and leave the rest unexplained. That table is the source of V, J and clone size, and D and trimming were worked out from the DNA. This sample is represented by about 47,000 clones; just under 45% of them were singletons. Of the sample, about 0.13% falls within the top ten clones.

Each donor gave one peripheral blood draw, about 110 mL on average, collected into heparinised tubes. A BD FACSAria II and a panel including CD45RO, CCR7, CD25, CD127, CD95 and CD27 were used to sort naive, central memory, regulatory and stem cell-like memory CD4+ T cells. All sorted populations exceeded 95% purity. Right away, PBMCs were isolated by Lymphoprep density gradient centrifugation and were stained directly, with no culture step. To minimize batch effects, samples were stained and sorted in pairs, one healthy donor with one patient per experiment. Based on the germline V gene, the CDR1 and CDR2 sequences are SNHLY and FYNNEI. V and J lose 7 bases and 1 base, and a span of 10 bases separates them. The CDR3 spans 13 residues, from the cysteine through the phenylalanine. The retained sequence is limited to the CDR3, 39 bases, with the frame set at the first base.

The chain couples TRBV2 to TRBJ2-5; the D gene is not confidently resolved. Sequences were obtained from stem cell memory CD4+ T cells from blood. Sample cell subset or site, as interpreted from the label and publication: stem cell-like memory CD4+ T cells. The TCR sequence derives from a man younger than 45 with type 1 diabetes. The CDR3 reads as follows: CASIRGPQETQYF. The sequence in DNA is TGTGCCAGCATCCGAGGTCCCCAAGAGACCCAGTACTTC.